The clone carrying this T cell receptor (beta chain) was found many times. The antigen remains undetermined. The library was built from 400 ng RNA with molecular barcoded adaptors for alpha/delta and beta/gamma chains. Using its own MiXCR run on the reads, TCRdb lists one record per CDR3 protein. The profile shows roughly 130,000 distinct CDR3 sequences, 10% to 15% of them singletons. In germline, CDR1 is GTSNPN, CDR2 SVGIG (reference sequence). Trimming cost V 2 bases and J 6 bases, with 19 bases left between them. The CDR3 contains 16 residues. The data are from a study of read filtering for tumor transcriptome and immune sequencing. Study-wide points: In IR-seq, single-read clonotypes were about 80% of clonotypes but around 3.5% of reads. Compared with RNA-seq, IR-seq gave much higher clonotype depth and reliability.

The source is a donor aged 40 or older with multiple myeloma. The chain combines TRBV30 with TRBJ2-2; perhaps TRBD2 as D (6 bases). Sequenced material: a population of CD138-negative cells sorted from bone marrow. The CDR3 DNA follows: TGTGCCTGGAGTCTTGGACTATCGGGAGAGGCCGGGGAGCTGTTTTTT. It is translated as CAWSLGLSGEAGELFF. Full variable domain (missing parts from reference TRBV30 and TRBJ2-2): SQTIHQWPATLVQPVGSPLSLECTVEGTSNPNLYWYRQAAGRGLQLLFYSVGIGQISSEVPQNLSASRPQDRQFILSSKKLLLSDSGFYLCAWSLGLSGEAGELFFGEGSRLTVL.